This T cell receptor (beta chain) emerged from a study of OX40 agonist ivuxolimab in advanced cancers. General study findings and limits: Average numbers of expanded clones were greater in CD8+ T cells than in CD4+. With doses of 0.1 to 3.0 mg/kg, CD4+ and CD8+ blood T cells had undergone clonal expansion by week 6.

Clones were sequenced by immunoSEQ multiplex PCR, and TCRdb holds only the in-frame ones, with some missing. The sample lists tens of thousands of clones, about 94% occurring once. Germline CDR1 and CDR2: SGHNT and YENEEA. The CDR3 covers 13 residues. Trimming removed 0 bases from V and 2 bases from J, with 4 bases in between. On this clone: Its antigen is unknown.

Autoimmune disease history or systemic immunosuppression was exclusionary. The sequence was collected from an adult with an advanced solid tumor such as melanoma, head and neck, liver or kidney cancer. V and J are TRBV11-3 and TRBJ2-5, with D uncertain. This specimen was CD4+ or CD8+ T cells sorted from blood, taken in a trial of the OX40 agonist ivuxolimab. The DNA for the CDR3 is TGTGCCAGCAGCTTAGACACGCAAGAGACCCAGTACTTC. This encodes CASSLDTQETQYF.